The 25 T cell receptor beta chains listed next were all sequenced from one sample in a study of beta chain features in type 1 diabetes. Study observations and caveats: In all four CD4+ subsets, TCRB CDR3 length was significantly, moderately reduced in type 1 diabetes.

Their recognized antigens are unknown. TCRB transcripts that were expressed got sequenced, as all of the isolated RNA had been reverse transcribed. The data were produced by immunoSEQ multiplex PCR, yet TCRdb's version contains in-frame clones alone and is incomplete. The sample carries roughly 300,000 clones, 7% to 10% recorded once. Material for sequencing was central memory CD4+ T cells from blood. Receptor source: a man aged 25 to 40 with type 1 diabetes.

The table lists this clone with a few counts. This chain joins TRBV25-1 and TRBJ2-1, with 9 nucleotides matching TRBD1. Germline CDR1 and CDR2: MGHDK and SYGVNS. This CDR3 region has 15 residues. J gave up 7 bases and V 4 bases, and 8 bases lay outside the gene matches. CDR3 DNA: TGTGCCAGCAGTGCCACAGGGGGCGCAAGGAATGAGCAGTTCTTC. This encodes CASSATGGARNEQFF.

The chain joins TRBV19 to TRBJ2-5; 10 positions agree with TRBD1. Germline V CDR1 and CDR2: LNHDA, SQIVND (reference sequence). J lost 4 bases, V lost 2 bases, and 7 bases had no gene match. This CDR3 contains 16 residues. The CDR3 region is CASSILSGQGRETQYF. As DNA, the CDR3 is TGTGCCAGTAGTATACTGTCGGGACAGGGGCGAGAGACCCAGTACTTC.

This clone has more than one count but fewer than ten. The chain carries TRBV11-2 and TRBJ1-5; tentatively, D is TRBD1 (6 bases). Looked up from germline, CDR1 is SGHAT and CDR2 is FQNNGV. CDR3 length: 14 amino acids. Deletions cut 5 bases from V and 1 base from J, with 9 bases between. DNA for the CDR3: TGTGCCAGCAGCCACAGGGTCAGCAATCAGCCCCAGCATTTT. This gives the protein CASSHRVSNQPQHF.

The gene calls are TRBV19 and TRBJ2-5, with TRBD1 matching 11 bases. There are 17 residues in the CDR3. Germline V gene sequence: CDR1 LNHDA, CDR2 SQIVND (reference sequence). Losses at the gene ends were 2 bases for V and 5 bases for J; bases not matched to a gene: 10. The CDR3 nucleotides read TGTGCCAGTAGTATAAGGGGACAGGGGGTCGGACAGGAGACCCAGTACTTC. Residues: CASSIRGQGVGQETQYF.

This clone was observed a few times. CDR3 region: CAITDAGRTGELFF. Written as DNA, the CDR3 is TGTGCCATCACCGATGCGGGAAGGACCGGGGAGCTGTTTTTT. The genes are TRBV10-3 and TRBJ2-2; weak D call: TRBD2 (6 bases). CDR1 is ENHRY, CDR2 SYGVKD, per germline. The V and J ends lost 7 bases and 5 bases respectively, with 14 bases between them. The CDR3 has 14 amino acids.

This clone has only a few counts. The rearrangement joins TRBV25-1 to TRBJ2-7; TRBD1 matches at 10 bases. Unmatched junction bases numbered 3, after V lost 2 bases and J lost 2 bases. This CDR3 region has 15 residues. The germline gives CDR1 MGHDK, CDR2 SYGVNS. The CDR3, as DNA: TGTGCCAGCAGTGAACCCGGGACAGGGGCCTACGAGCAGTACTTC. Protein sequence: CASSEPGTGAYEQYF.

V is TRBV28 and J is TRBJ1-1; D is uncertain. Trimming took off 4 bases at V and 1 base at J, with 13 bases between the two ends. CDR1 MDHEN and CDR2 SYDVKM come from the germline V gene. The CDR3 sequence is 15 residues long. The CDR3 loop is CASSYAGRPNTEAFF. CDR3 sequence (DNA): TGTGCCAGCAGTTACGCGGGCCGCCCGAACACTGAAGCTTTCTTT.

The J gene is TRBJ1-6, the V gene TRBV5-6, with D unclear. Germline V gene lookup returns CDR1 SGHDT and CDR2 YYEEEE. The CDR3 sequence is 13 residues long. Trimming removed 4 bases at V and 5 bases at J, with 7 bases between. CDR3 sequence (DNA): TGTGCCAGCAGCGGCCCAAATAATTCACCCCTCCACTTT. Translated, it gives CASSGPNNSPLHF.

This sequence joins TRBV2 and TRBJ1-1; D perhaps matches TRBD1 (6 bases). Germline CDR1 is SNHLY and CDR2 is FYNNEI. The V gene lost 6 bases and the J gene lost 5 bases, with 16 bases spanning the gap. This CDR3 is 14 amino acids long. The CDR3 nucleotides read TGTGCCAGCAGCAAACAGGGTAGTTGGACTGAAGCTTTCTTT. Translated: CASSKQGSWTEAFF.

This clone was seen more than once but under ten times. J is TRBJ2-5 and V is TRBV6-1; TRBD1 is a possible D gene (5 bases). The CDR3 totals 13 residues. Germline V lookup: CDR1 MNHNS, CDR2 SASEGT. V lost 5 bases to trimming and J lost 2 bases, with 9 bases between them. The CDR3 DNA reads TGTGCCAGCAGTTATGACAGACAAGAGACCCAGTACTTC. It is translated as CASSYDRQETQYF.

This clone was counted a few times. This chain connects TRBV4-3 to TRBJ1-5; tentatively, D is TRBD1 (6 bases). V was shortened by 5 bases and J by 2 bases, with 13 bases between the two germline ends. Germline V CDR1 and CDR2: LGHNA, YSLEER. The CDR3 contains 15 residues. As DNA, the CDR3 is TGCGCCAGCAGCGCGACAGGTTACGGCAATCAGCCCCAGCATTTT. Translating gives CASSATGYGNQPQHF.

There are many counts of this clone. The chain has TRBV7-2 and TRBJ2-5; 8 bases are a match to TRBD2. The CDR3 totals 16 residues. Germline V CDR1 and CDR2: SGHTA, FQGNSA. Trimming removed 1 base from V and 5 bases from J; junction bases left unmatched: 9. The CDR3, as DNA: TGTGCCAGCAGCTTAGTCTCCGGGGGGGCCGATGAGACCCAGTACTTC. It encodes CASSLVSGGADETQYF.

This clone occurred many times. The chain links TRBV28 to TRBJ2-5; D is tentatively TRBD1 or TRBD2 (5 bases each). The CDR3 sequence is 17 residues long. Per germline, CDR1 MDHEN and CDR2 SYDVKM. Trimming took 2 bases from V and 5 from J, leaving 21 bases between them. DNA for the CDR3: TGTGCCAGCAGTTTAAGGGTCACTCCGGGGCCCTGGGAGACCCAGTACTTC. This translates into CASSLRVTPGPWETQYF.

Points on this clone: The sample has other DNA sequences that encode this CDR3 too. The chain links TRBV7-2 to TRBJ2-5, with no clear D. The germline gives CDR1 SGHTA, CDR2 FQGNSA. This CDR3 comprises 12 residues. Trimming left V 0 bases short and J 5 bases short, with 4 bases between. In DNA, the CDR3 is TGTGCCAGCAGCTTAGCCGGGGAGACCCAGTACTTC. This sequence encodes CASSLAGETQYF.

This clone was detected a few times. Distinct nucleotide sequences in the sample also encode this CDR3. The rearrangement uses TRBV5-1 and TRBJ2-1; TRBD2 aligns across 8 bases. Germline lookup yields CDR1 SGHRS and CDR2 YFSETQ. This CDR3 is built from 15 residues. V trimming: 3 bases; J trimming: 0 bases; junction bases outside the gene matches: 2. CDR3 amino acids: CASSSTSGSYNEQFF. Written as DNA, the CDR3 is TGCGCCAGCAGCTCCACTAGCGGCTCCTACAATGAGCAGTTCTTC.

This clone was picked up many times. The chain recombines TRBV5-1 with TRBJ1-1; D uncertain. Trimming removed 1 base from V and 6 bases from J, with 13 bases in between. Germline V gene lookup returns CDR1 SGHRS and CDR2 YFSETQ. The CDR3 covers 14 residues. The CDR3 nucleotides are TGCGCCAGCAGCTTGAATGGGGAGGGAGCTGAAGCTTTCTTT. As protein: CASSLNGEGAEAFF.

This clone has just a few counts. V usage is TRBV10-1 and J usage is TRBJ2-1; maybe TRBD2 (6 bases). Germline values: CDR1 WNHNN, CDR2 SYGVQD (reference sequence). The V and J ends lost 2 bases and 10 bases respectively, with 12 bases between them. This CDR3 is built from 13 residues. The CDR3 coding sequence is TGCGCCAGCAGTGAGGGGGCGCGGGGAGAGCAGTTCTTC. As protein: CASSEGARGEQFF.

This CDR3 reads CASSRTGEGYGYTF. CDR3 sequence (DNA): TGTGCCAGCAGTCGGACAGGGGAGGGATATGGCTACACCTTC. The chain carries TRBV27 and TRBJ1-2; 9 nucleotides line up with TRBD1. This CDR3 has 14 amino acids. Per the germline V gene, CDR1 is MNHEY and CDR2 is SMNVEV (reference sequence). Germline trimming cut 5 bases from V and 5 bases from J; bases unmatched to any gene: 6.

This clone was detected ten times or more. The rearrangement links TRBV6-5 to TRBJ2-1; TRBD2 is a possible D gene (5 bases). CDR1 is MNHEY, CDR2 SVGAGI, per germline. With 3 bases removed from V and 15 bases from J, the gap between germline ends came to 18 bases. There are 13 residues in the CDR3. The CDR3 protein is CASSYMGNSVAFF. The CDR3 nucleotides are TGTGCCAGCAGTTATATGGGAAATAGCGTTGCGTTCTTC.

This clone was observed at least ten times. This chain joins TRBV4-1 and TRBJ1-2; no reliable D call. The CDR3 is 15 residues long. With 0 bases removed from V and 2 bases from J, the gap between germline ends came to 10 bases. Germline assignment: CDR1 MGHRA and CDR2 YSYEKL. In DNA, the CDR3 is TGCGCCAGCAGCCAAGATCAGGACGGAAACTATGGCTACACCTTC. It codes for CASSQDQDGNYGYTF.

The chain employs TRBV5-1 and TRBJ2-3; D perhaps matches TRBD1 (5 bases). The CDR3 consists of 14 residues. Germline CDR1 is SGHRS and CDR2 is YFSETQ. V lost 3 bases, J lost 4 bases, and 12 bases lay in between. The CDR3 bases are TGCGCCAGCAGCTGGGGCTTTGGGGCAGATACGCAGTATTTT. This encodes CASSWGFGADTQYF.

This clone was recorded a few times. The chain couples TRBV6-5 to TRBJ2-5, with D perhaps matching TRBD1 (5 bases). Deletions cut 5 bases from V and 5 bases from J, with 15 bases between. Germline lookup yields CDR1 MNHEY and CDR2 SVGAGI. This CDR3 spans 14 amino acids. The CDR3 loop reads CASSTGPKGETQYF. The CDR3 nucleotides read TGTGCCAGCAGTACTGGACCCAAGGGGGAGACCCAGTACTTC.

This clone was recorded a few times. The chain combines TRBV7-2 with TRBJ1-5, with D perhaps TRBD1 (5 bases). Trimming removed 1 base at V and 0 bases at J, with 7 bases between. This CDR3 has 15 amino acids. Germline lookup yields CDR1 SGHTA and CDR2 FQGNSA. CDR3 nucleotides: TGTGCCAGCAGCTTAGTGGGGGATAGCAATCAGCCCCAGCATTTT. Protein sequence: CASSLVGDSNQPQHF.

This clone came up many times. The chain combines TRBV5-1 with TRBJ2-1, with 10 bases aligning to TRBD1. This CDR3 spans 14 amino acids. V shed 4 bases, J shed 2 bases, and the junction held 0 bases outside the gene matches. CDR1 and CDR2 (germline): SGHRS, YFSETQ. The CDR3 DNA is TGCGCCAGCAGCGGGACAGGGGCCTACAATGAGCAGTTCTTC. Translated, it gives CASSGTGAYNEQFF.

The chain couples TRBV30 to TRBJ1-1, with a weak D call TRBD1 (5 bases). Between the trimmed V and J ends, which lost 5 bases and 7 bases, there was a span of 14 bases. From germline, CDR1 is GTSNPN and CDR2 SVGIG (reference sequence). There are 12 residues in the CDR3. CDR3 region: CAWVEGHVEAFF. In DNA form, the CDR3 reads TGTGCCTGGGTCGAGGGGCATGTTGAAGCTTTCTTT.